Given below is one T cell receptor beta chain in context. Its specificity is not known. Trimming cost V 5 bases and J 3 bases; bases outside gene matches: 8. This CDR3 spans 17 amino acids. Germline V gene data show CDR1 as LGHNA and CDR2 as YNFKEQ. This entry comes from a study of lymphopenia after photon versus proton radiotherapy. Study-level points and caveats: Photon-treated patients lost naive T cells and TCR diversity; proton-treated stayed stable. A bigger post-nadir fall in TCR diversity correlated inversely with survival time in deceased patients. Only patients who died were analyzed for survival; proton advantage is unproven.

The repertoire was sequenced with immunoSEQ multiplex PCR; TCRdb's copy has only in-frame clones and lacks some. Found here are some 30,000 clones, roughly nine tenths of them singletons; the top ten hold 6.6%. The chain couples TRBV4-2 to TRBJ2-7; 15 bases line up with TRBD2. The clonotype was recovered from a woman between 70 and 85 years old with pancreatic cancer. Some clones in this sample may be carry-over from other donors' samples. Sequencing was performed on peripheral blood, taken from a patient treated with proton-based radiotherapy. DNA of the CDR3: TGTGCCAGCAGCAATCCGGGACTAGCGGGAGGAGTCTACGAGCAGTACTTC. Its translation: CASSNPGLAGGVYEQYF.